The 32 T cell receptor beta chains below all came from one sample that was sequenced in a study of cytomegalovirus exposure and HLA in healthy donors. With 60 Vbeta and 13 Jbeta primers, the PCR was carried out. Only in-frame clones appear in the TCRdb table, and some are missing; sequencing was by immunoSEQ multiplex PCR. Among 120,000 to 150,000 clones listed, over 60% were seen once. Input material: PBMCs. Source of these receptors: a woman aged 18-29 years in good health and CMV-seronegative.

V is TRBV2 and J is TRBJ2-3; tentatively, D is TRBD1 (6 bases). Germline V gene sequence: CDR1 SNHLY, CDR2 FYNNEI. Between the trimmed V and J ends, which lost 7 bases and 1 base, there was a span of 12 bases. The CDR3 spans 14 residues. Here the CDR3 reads CASNPTGRTDTQYF. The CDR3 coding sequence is TGTGCCAGCAACCCGACAGGACGCACAGATACGCAGTATTTT.

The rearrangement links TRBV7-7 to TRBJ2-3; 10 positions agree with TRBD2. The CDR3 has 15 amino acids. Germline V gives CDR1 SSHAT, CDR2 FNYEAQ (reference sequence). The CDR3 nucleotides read TGTGCTAGCTCCCCCGGACTAGCGGTCACAGATACGCAGTATTTT. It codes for CASSPGLAVTDTQYF. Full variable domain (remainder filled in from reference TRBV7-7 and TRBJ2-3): GAGVSQSPRYKVTKRGQDVTLRCDPISSHATLYWYQQALGQGPEFLTYFNYEAQPDKSGLPSDRFSAERPEGSISTLTIQRTEQRDSAMYRCASSPGLAVTDTQYFGPGTRLTVL.

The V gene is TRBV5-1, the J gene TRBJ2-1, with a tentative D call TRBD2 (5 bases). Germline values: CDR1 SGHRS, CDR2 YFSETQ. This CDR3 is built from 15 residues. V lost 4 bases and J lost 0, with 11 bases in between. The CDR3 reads CASSERSSSYNEQFF. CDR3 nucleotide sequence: TGCGCCAGCAGCGAGCGGAGTAGCTCCTACAATGAGCAGTTCTTC.

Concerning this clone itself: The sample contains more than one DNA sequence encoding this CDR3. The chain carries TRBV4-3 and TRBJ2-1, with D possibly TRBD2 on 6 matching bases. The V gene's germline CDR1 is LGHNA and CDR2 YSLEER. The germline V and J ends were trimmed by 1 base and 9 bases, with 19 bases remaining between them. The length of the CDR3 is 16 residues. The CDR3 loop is CASSQVRAGGPSEQFF. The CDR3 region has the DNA TGCGCCAGCAGCCAAGTTCGAGCGGGCGGGCCGAGTGAGCAGTTCTTC.

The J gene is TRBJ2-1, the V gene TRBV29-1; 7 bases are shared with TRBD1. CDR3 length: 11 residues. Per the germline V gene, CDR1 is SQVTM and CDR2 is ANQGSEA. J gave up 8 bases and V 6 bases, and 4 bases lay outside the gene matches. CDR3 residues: CSVDRADEQFF. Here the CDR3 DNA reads TGCAGCGTCGACAGGGCCGATGAGCAGTTCTTC.

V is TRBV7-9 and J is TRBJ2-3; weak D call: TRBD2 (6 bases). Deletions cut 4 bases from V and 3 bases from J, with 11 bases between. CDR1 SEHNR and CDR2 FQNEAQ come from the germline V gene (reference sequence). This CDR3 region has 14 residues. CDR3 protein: CASSSYSGTDTQYF. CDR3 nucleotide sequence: TGTGCCAGCAGCTCTTACAGCGGGACAGATACGCAGTATTTT.

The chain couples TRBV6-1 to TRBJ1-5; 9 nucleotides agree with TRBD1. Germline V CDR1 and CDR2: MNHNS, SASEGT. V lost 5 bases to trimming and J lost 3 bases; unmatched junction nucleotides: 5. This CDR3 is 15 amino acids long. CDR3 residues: CASSTGGSDNQPQHF. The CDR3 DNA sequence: TGTGCCAGCAGTACAGGGGGCTCGGACAATCAGCCCCAGCATTTT.

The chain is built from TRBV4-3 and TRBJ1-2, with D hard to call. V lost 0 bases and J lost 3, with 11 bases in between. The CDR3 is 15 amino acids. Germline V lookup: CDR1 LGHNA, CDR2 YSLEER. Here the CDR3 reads CASSQDLRNYYGYTF. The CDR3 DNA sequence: TGCGCCAGCAGCCAAGATCTCAGGAATTACTATGGCTACACCTTC.

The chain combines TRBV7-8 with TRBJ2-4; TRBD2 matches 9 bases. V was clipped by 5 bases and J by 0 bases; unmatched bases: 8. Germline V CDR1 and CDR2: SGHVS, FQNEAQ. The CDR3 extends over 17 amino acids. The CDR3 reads CASSHQLAGLAKNIQYF. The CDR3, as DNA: TGTGCCAGCAGCCACCAGCTAGCGGGATTAGCCAAAAACATTCAGTACTTC.

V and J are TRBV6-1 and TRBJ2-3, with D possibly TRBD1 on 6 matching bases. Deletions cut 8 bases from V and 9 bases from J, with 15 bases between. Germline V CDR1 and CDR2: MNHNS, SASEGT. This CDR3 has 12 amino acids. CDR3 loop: CASGTEQGTQYF. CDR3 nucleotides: TGTGCCAGCGGGACCGAGCAGGGGACGCAGTATTTT.

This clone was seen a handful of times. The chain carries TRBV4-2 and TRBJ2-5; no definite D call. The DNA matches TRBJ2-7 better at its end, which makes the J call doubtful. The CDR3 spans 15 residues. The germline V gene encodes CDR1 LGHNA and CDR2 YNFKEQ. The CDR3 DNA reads TGTGCCAGCAGCCAAGATAGTGGTAACAGCTACGAGCAGTACTTC. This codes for CASSQDSGNSYEQYF.

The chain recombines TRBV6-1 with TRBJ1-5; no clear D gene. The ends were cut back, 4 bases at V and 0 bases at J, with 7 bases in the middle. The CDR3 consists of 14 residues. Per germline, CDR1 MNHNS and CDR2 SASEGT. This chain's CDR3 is CASSGSGSNQPQHF. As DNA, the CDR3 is TGTGCCAGCAGTGGATCGGGTAGCAATCAGCCCCAGCATTTT.

This chain's CDR3 is CASSSGTGGVYGYTF. In nucleotides, the CDR3 is TGTGCCAGCAGCTCAGGGACAGGGGGCGTGTATGGCTACACCTTC. The chain joins TRBV5-6 to TRBJ1-2; TRBD1 aligns across 12 bases. Losses at the gene ends were 3 bases for V and 5 bases for J; bases not matched to a gene: 5. This CDR3 contains 15 residues. Germline assignment: CDR1 SGHDT and CDR2 YYEEEE.

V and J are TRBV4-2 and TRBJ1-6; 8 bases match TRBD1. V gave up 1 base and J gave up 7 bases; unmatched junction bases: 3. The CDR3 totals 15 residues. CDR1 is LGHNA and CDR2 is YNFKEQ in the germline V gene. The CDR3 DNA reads TGTGCCAGCAGCCAAGGACAGGGGATCAATTCACCCCTCCACTTT. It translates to CASSQGQGINSPLHF.

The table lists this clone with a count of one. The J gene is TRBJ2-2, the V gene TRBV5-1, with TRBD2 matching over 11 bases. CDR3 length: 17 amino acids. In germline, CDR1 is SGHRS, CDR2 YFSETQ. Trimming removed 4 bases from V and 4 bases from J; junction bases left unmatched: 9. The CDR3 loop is CASSRTRLAGLTGELFF. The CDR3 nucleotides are TGCGCCAGCAGCCGAACCCGACTAGCGGGGCTCACCGGGGAGCTGTTTTTT.

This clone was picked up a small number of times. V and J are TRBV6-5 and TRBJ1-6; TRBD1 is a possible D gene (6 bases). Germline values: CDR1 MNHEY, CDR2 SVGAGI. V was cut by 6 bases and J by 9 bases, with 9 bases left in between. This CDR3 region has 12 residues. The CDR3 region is CASRRTASPLHF. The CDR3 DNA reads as TGTGCCAGCAGACGGACAGCTTCACCCCTCCACTTT.

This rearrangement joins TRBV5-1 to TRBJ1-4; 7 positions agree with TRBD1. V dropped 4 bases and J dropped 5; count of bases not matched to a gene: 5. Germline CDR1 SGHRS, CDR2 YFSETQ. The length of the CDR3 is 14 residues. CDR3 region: CASSKEQGNEKLFF. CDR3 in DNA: TGCGCCAGCAGCAAAGAACAGGGGAATGAAAAACTGTTTTTT. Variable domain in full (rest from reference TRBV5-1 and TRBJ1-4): KAGVTQTPRYLIKTRGQQVTLSCSPISGHRSVSWYQQTPGQGLQFLFEYFSETQRNKGNFPGRFSGRQFSNSRSEMNVSTLELGDSALYLCASSKEQGNEKLFFGSGTQLSVL.

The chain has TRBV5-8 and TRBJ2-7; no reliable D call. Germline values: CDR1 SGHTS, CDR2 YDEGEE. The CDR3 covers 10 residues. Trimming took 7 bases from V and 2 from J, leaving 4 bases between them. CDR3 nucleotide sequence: TGTGCCAGCGGGGCCTACGAGCAGTACGTC. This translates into CASGAYEQYV.

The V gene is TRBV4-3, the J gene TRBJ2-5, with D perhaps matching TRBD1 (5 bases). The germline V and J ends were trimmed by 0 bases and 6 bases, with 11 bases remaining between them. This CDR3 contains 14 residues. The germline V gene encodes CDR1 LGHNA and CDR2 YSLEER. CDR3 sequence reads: CASSQDPRVQTQYF. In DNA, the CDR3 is TGCGCCAGCAGCCAAGATCCCAGGGTACAGACCCAGTACTTC.

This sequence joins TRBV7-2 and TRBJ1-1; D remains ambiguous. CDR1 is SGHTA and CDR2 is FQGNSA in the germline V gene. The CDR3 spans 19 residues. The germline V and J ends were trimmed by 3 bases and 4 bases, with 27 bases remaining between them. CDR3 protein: CASSFSPRATSGRGTEAFF. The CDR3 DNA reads TGTGCCAGCAGCTTTTCCCCAAGAGCAACATCGGGCCGGGGCACTGAAGCTTTCTTT.

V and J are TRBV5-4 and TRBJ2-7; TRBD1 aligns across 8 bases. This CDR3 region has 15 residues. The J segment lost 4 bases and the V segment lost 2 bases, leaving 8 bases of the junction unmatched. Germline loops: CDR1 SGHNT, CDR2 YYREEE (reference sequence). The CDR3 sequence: CASSFRRGLEYEQYV. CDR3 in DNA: TGTGCCAGCAGCTTCCGCAGGGGGCTTGAGTACGAGCAGTACGTC.

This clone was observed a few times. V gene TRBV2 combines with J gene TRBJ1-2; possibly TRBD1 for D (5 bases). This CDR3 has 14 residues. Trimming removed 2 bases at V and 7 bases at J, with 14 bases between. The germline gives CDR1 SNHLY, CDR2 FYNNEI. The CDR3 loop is CASSEYVTDRGYTF. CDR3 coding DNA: TGTGCCAGCAGTGAATATGTGACAGACCGTGGCTACACCTTC.

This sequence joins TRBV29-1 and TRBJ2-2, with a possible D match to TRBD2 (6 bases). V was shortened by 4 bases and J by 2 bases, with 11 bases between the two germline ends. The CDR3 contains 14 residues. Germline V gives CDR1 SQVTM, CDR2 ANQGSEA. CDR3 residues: CSVVWGDNTGELFF. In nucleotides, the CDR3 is TGCAGCGTTGTTTGGGGGGACAACACCGGGGAGCTGTTTTTT.

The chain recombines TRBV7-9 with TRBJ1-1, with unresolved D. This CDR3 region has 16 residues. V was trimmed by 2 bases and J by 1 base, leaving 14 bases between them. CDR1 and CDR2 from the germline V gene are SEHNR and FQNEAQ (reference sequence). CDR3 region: CASSLRGSSGNTEAFF. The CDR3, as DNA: TGTGCCAGCAGCTTAAGAGGGTCGTCAGGGAACACTGAAGCTTTCTTT.

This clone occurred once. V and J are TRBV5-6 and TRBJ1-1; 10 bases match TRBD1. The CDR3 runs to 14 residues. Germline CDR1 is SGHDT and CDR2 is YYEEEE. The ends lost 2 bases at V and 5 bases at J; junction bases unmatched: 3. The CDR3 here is CASSFDRGPTEAFF. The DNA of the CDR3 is TGTGCCAGCAGCTTTGACAGGGGGCCTACTGAAGCTTTCTTT.

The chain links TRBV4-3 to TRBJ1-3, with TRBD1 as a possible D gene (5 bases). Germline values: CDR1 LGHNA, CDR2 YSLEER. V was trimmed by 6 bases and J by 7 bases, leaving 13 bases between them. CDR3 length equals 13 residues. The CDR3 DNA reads TGCGCCAGCAGTCCCCAGGCAGGGAACACCATATATTTT. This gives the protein CASSPQAGNTIYF.

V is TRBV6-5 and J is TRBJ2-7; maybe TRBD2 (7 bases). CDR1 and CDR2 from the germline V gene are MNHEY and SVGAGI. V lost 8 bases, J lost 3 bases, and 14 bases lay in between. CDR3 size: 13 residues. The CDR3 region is CASRRGGHYEQYV. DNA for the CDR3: TGTGCCAGCCGTAGGGGGGGACACTACGAGCAGTACGTC.

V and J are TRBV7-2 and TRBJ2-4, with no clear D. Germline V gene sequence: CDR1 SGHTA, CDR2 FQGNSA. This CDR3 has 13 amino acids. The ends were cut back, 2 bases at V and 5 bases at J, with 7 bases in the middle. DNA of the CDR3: TGTGCCAGCAGCTTATACGAGCAAAACATTCAGTACTTC. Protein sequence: CASSLYEQNIQYF.

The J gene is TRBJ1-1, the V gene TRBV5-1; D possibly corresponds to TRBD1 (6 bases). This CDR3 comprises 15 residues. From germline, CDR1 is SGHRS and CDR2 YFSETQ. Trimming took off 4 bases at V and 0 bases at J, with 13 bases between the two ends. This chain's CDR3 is CASSTLTGMNTEAFF. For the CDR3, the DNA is TGCGCCAGCAGCACACTGACAGGTATGAACACTGAAGCTTTCTTT.

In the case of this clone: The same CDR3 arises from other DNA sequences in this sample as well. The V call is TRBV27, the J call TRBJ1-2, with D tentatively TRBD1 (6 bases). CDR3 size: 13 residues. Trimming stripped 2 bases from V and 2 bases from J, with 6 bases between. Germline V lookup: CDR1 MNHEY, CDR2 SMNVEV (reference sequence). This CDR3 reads CASSLGQNYGYTF. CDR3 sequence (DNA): TGTGCCAGCAGTTTAGGACAGAACTATGGCTACACCTTC.

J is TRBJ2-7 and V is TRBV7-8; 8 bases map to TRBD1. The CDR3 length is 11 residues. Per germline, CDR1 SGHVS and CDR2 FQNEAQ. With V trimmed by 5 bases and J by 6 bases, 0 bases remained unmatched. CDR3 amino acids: CASSTGGEQYV. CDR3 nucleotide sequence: TGTGCCAGCAGCACAGGGGGCGAGCAGTACGTC.

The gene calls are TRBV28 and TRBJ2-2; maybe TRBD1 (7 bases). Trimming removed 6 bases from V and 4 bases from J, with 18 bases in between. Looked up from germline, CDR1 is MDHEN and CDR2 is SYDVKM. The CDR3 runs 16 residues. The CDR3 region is CASRAAAGGFTGELFF. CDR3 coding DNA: TGTGCCAGCAGGGCCGCTGCAGGGGGGTTCACCGGGGAGCTGTTTTTT.